One sample yielded the 27 T cell receptor beta chains listed below, sequenced in a study of PD-L1 blockade in urothelial cancer. Time point specified: peripheral blood 6 weeks after treatment start. Generated by immunoSEQ multiplex PCR, the TCRdb table keeps only in-frame clones and is missing some. Altogether approximately 120,000 clones are present, more than 70% being singletons, with the ten largest covering 2% to 2.5%. Specimen: PBMCs, collected around atezolizumab (anti-PD-L1) treatment. Receptors were obtained from a man over 45 with urothelial cancer.

V is TRBV28 and J is TRBJ1-2; perhaps TRBD1 as D (5 bases). V lost 7 bases and J 8 bases, leaving 17 bases between the germline ends. Germline CDR1 and CDR2: MDHEN and SYDVKM. The CDR3 totals 13 residues. This CDR3 is CASTYLRGVGYTF. In nucleotides, the CDR3 is TGTGCCAGCACCTATCTCCGGGGGGTCGGCTACACCTTC.

The chain uses TRBV7-6 and TRBJ2-1, with D possibly matching TRBD1 (5 bases). In germline, CDR1 is SGHVS, CDR2 FNYEAQ. Trimming stripped 6 bases from V and 6 bases from J, with 6 bases between. The CDR3 loop spans 11 amino acids. DNA of the CDR3: TGTGCCAGCAGTGGGGCCAATGAGCAGTTCTTC. Its protein product is CASSGANEQFF.

The chain combines TRBV27 with TRBJ1-4; TRBD1 agrees at 12 bases. Germline loops: CDR1 MNHEY, CDR2 SMNVEV (reference sequence). V dropped 4 bases and J dropped 10; count of bases not matched to a gene: 7. This CDR3 contains 15 residues. The CDR3 is CASSSSGTGGIKLFF. The DNA of the CDR3 is TGTGCCAGCAGTTCATCCGGGACAGGGGGCATAAAACTGTTTTTT.

The chain links TRBV6-5 to TRBJ1-1; D unclear. Germline V gives CDR1 MNHEY, CDR2 SVGAGI. The length of the CDR3 is 12 residues. The V gene lost 7 bases and the J gene lost 1 base, with 7 bases spanning the gap. The CDR3 bases are TGTGCCAGCATGGGCAGGAACACTGAAGCTTTCTTT. Its translation: CASMGRNTEAFF.

The CDR3 loop reads CASSLALAGSTDTQYF. CDR3 DNA: TGCGCCAGCAGCTTGGCCCTAGCGGGATCCACAGATACGCAGTATTTT. The chain is built from TRBV5-1 and TRBJ2-3; 9 bases align to TRBD2. The germline CDR1 and CDR2 sequences are SGHRS and YFSETQ. The CDR3 consists of 16 residues. Germline trimming cut 0 bases from V and 2 bases from J; bases unmatched to any gene: 4. The complete variable domain, with remaining parts taken from reference TRBV5-1 and TRBJ2-3, reads KAGVTQTPRYLIKTRGQQVTLSCSPISGHRSVSWYQQTPGQGLQFLFEYFSETQRNKGNFPGRFSGRQFSNSRSEMNVSTLELGDSALYLCASSLALAGSTDTQYFGPGTRLTVL.

V is TRBV7-9 and J is TRBJ1-2; D may be TRBD1 (5 bases). CDR1 and CDR2 from the germline V gene are SEHNR and FQNEAQ (reference sequence). Trimming cost V 6 bases and J 4 bases, with 12 bases left between them. The CDR3 runs to 13 residues. CDR3 protein: CASRQDSFYGYTF. The CDR3 DNA reads TGTGCCAGCAGACAAGACAGCTTCTATGGCTACACCTTC.

CDR3 protein: CSASQETQYF. Written as DNA, the CDR3 is TGCAGTGCTAGTCAGGAGACCCAGTACTTC. The chain employs TRBV20-1 and TRBJ2-5; D remains unclear. CDR1 is DFQATT and CDR2 is SNEGSKA in the germline V gene (reference sequence). CDR3 length equals 10 residues. Trimming took off 3 bases at V and 5 bases at J, with 4 bases between the two ends.

The sample holds many counts of this clone. The genes are TRBV25-1 and TRBJ1-2; TRBD1 aligns across 10 bases. Trimming cost V 3 bases and J 7 bases; bases outside gene matches: 5. This CDR3 has 14 amino acids. Germline V CDR1 and CDR2: MGHDK, SYGVNS. CDR3 amino acids: CASSEGQGSAGYTF. CDR3 DNA sequence: TGTGCCAGCAGTGAGGGACAGGGGAGCGCTGGCTACACCTTC.

CDR3 protein: CATLKDSWNYEQYF. The CDR3 nucleotides are TGTGCCACCCTGAAGGACAGTTGGAACTACGAGCAGTACTTC. The chain carries TRBV28 and TRBJ2-7; possible D gene TRBD1, 6 bases. The ends were cut back, 10 bases at V and 3 bases at J, with 19 bases in the middle. CDR1 is MDHEN, CDR2 SYDVKM, per germline. This CDR3 comprises 14 residues.

The CDR3 nucleotides are TGTGCCAGCAGCCAAGAGACGGGGACCTACGAGCAGTACTTC. This gives the protein CASSQETGTYEQYF. The V call is TRBV9, the J call TRBJ2-7, with D possibly TRBD2 on 5 matching bases. The CDR3 length is 14 residues. CDR1 and CDR2 (germline): SGDLS, YYNGEE. V was trimmed by 4 bases and J by 2 bases, leaving 13 bases between them.

The rearrangement uses TRBV9 and TRBJ2-1; 8 nucleotides match TRBD2. The CDR3 contains 18 residues. V lost 2 bases to trimming and J lost 10 bases; unmatched junction nucleotides: 20. The germline V gene has CDR1 SGDLS and CDR2 YYNGEE. The CDR3 DNA sequence: TGTGCCAGCAGCGTGGGGGGGCTAGCGGGTGCCTTACGGGTAGAGCAGTTCTTC. Residues: CASSVGGLAGALRVEQFF.

This chain connects TRBV2 to TRBJ2-2; 15 positions match TRBD2. The CDR3 is 18 amino acids. V lost 4 bases, J lost 6 bases, and 9 bases stayed unmatched. Germline CDR1 reads SNHLY; CDR2 reads FYNNEI. The CDR3 is CASSVGLAGGFGSGELFF. In DNA form, the CDR3 reads TGTGCCAGCAGTGTCGGACTAGCGGGAGGGTTCGGTTCCGGGGAGCTGTTTTTT.

V gene TRBV9 combines with J gene TRBJ1-4; D is possibly TRBD1 (6 bases). Germline CDR1 and CDR2: SGDLS and YYNGEE. V lost 0 bases to trimming and J lost 6 bases, with 21 bases between them. The CDR3 runs to 18 residues. CDR3 nucleotides: TGTGCCAGCAGCGTAGCTACCGGGACATACCAAAATTATGAAAAACTGTTTTTT. It is translated as CASSVATGTYQNYEKLFF.

In this sample, this clone turned up a few times. The V call is TRBV5-1, the J call TRBJ2-3; a possible D gene is TRBD1 (7 bases). The CDR3 spans 17 residues. CDR1 and CDR2 from the germline V gene are SGHRS and YFSETQ. Trimming cost V 0 bases and J 9 bases, with 23 bases left between them. The CDR3 protein is CASSLEVRGQRGDTQYF. DNA of the CDR3: TGCGCCAGCAGCTTGGAAGTTCGGGGACAGAGGGGGGACACGCAGTATTTT.

The chain couples TRBV10-3 to TRBJ2-3; perhaps TRBD2 as D (7 bases). Germline V gene sequence: CDR1 ENHRY, CDR2 SYGVKD. CDR3 length: 16 residues. Trimming left V 2 bases short and J 4 bases short, with 16 bases between. The CDR3 here is CAISERGEGHPDTQYF. CDR3 DNA sequence: TGTGCCATCAGTGAGAGGGGGGAGGGCCACCCAGATACGCAGTATTTT.

About this clone itself: One end of the junction fails to match germline, which may point to a read error. This chain links TRBV7-7 with TRBJ2-2; 10 bases fit TRBD1. The CDR3 sequence is 16 residues long. The germline V gene has CDR1 SSHAT and CDR2 FNYEAQ (reference sequence). The CDR3: CASSLHPDRGTGELFF. The CDR3 nucleotides are TGTGCTAGCAGCTTACATCCGGACAGGGGGACCGGGGAGCTGTTTTTT. The variable domain in full, with the rest retrieved from reference TRBV7-7 and TRBJ2-2, is GAGVSQSPRYKVTKRGQDVTLRCDPISSHATLYWYQQALGQGPEFLTYFNYEAQPDKSGLPSDRFSAERPEGSISTLTIQRTEQRDSAMYRCASSLHPDRGTGELFFGEGSRLTVL.

The chain couples TRBV19 to TRBJ1-1; D unresolved. This CDR3 comprises 11 residues. Germline V gene sequence: CDR1 LNHDA, CDR2 SQIVND (reference sequence). V dropped 8 bases and J dropped 4 bases, with 8 bases sitting between them. CDR3 DNA: TGTGCCAGTCAGGCCGCCACTGAAGCTTTCTTT. Protein: CASQAATEAFF.

V and J are TRBV5-1 and TRBJ2-1, with TRBD2 identical over 12 bases. Trimming took 0 bases from V and 4 from J; bases not matched to a gene: 2. The CDR3 consists of 16 residues. In germline, CDR1 is SGHRS, CDR2 YFSETQ. The CDR3: CASSLGGLAGYNEQFF. The DNA for the CDR3 is TGCGCCAGCAGCTTGGGGGGACTAGCGGGTTACAATGAGCAGTTCTTC.

J is TRBJ1-2 and V is TRBV6-1; D gene ambiguous. CDR1 and CDR2 (germline): MNHNS, SASEGT. V gave up 7 bases and J gave up 0 bases, with 15 bases separating them. The length of the CDR3 is 15 residues. The CDR3 sequence is CASNPGRLTNYGYTF. In DNA form, the CDR3 reads TGTGCCAGCAACCCGGGGAGGCTTACTAACTATGGCTACACCTTC.

The chain couples TRBV28 to TRBJ1-5; D not resolved. The V gene lost 1 base and the J gene lost 7 bases, with 11 bases spanning the gap. The CDR3 length is 14 residues. Germline V gene sequence: CDR1 MDHEN, CDR2 SYDVKM. DNA of the CDR3: TGTGCCAGCAGTTTATCGCGAAGCGGGCAGCCCCAGCATTTT. The encoded protein is CASSLSRSGQPQHF. The variable domain in full, with the rest retrieved from reference TRBV28 and TRBJ1-5, is DVKVTQSSRYLVKRTGEKVFLECVQDMDHENMFWYRQDPGLGLRLIYFSYDVKMKEKGDIPEGYSVSREKKERFSLILESASTNQTSMYLCASSLSRSGQPQHFGDGTRLSIL.

CDR3 sequence: CASSVSPTPNYGYTF. In DNA form, the CDR3 reads TGTGCCAGCAGCGTCTCTCCGACACCTAACTATGGCTACACCTTC. The chain uses TRBV9 and TRBJ1-2; D ambiguous. This CDR3 contains 15 residues. V lost 2 bases to trimming and J lost 0 bases, with 11 bases between them. Germline values: CDR1 SGDLS, CDR2 YYNGEE.

The chain employs TRBV4-1 and TRBJ2-2; 11 nucleotides match TRBD2. Per germline, CDR1 MGHRA and CDR2 YSYEKL. The V segment lost 0 bases and the J segment 13 bases; nucleotides outside the gene matches: 10. The CDR3 totals 16 residues. CDR3 region: CASSQDQLAGVVRLFF. CDR3 DNA sequence: TGCGCCAGCAGCCAAGACCAACTAGCGGGAGTAGTTCGGCTGTTTTTT.

The rearrangement joins TRBV30 to TRBJ1-2; D is perhaps TRBD1 (5 bases). Trimming stripped 5 bases from V and 2 bases from J, with 9 bases between. The germline gives CDR1 GTSNPN, CDR2 SVGIG (reference sequence). CDR3 length: 12 residues. The CDR3: CAWDRMNYGYTF. CDR3 nucleotide sequence: TGTGCCTGGGACAGAATGAACTATGGCTACACCTTC.

This clone has just a few counts. The rearrangement uses TRBV4-2 and TRBJ2-1; 12 nucleotides line up with TRBD2. V lost 6 bases and J lost 7; bases outside the gene matches: 4. This CDR3 is 14 amino acids long. Germline V gene data show CDR1 as LGHNA and CDR2 as YNFKEQ. This CDR3 is CASRPGTSGNEQFF. The CDR3 bases are TGTGCCAGCAGACCCGGGACTAGCGGGAATGAGCAGTTCTTC.

The chain employs TRBV6-4 and TRBJ2-7; perhaps TRBD2 as D (6 bases). Germline V lookup: CDR1 MRHNA, CDR2 SNTAGT. Trimming took off 6 bases at V and 0 bases at J, with 12 bases between the two ends. CDR3 length: 14 residues. DNA for the CDR3: TGTGCCAGCAGCGGGGGACGAACCTCCTACGAGCAGTACTTC. Translation gives CASSGGRTSYEQYF.

The V and J genes are TRBV7-6 and TRBJ2-6, with TRBD1 matching 10 bases. Germline V CDR1 and CDR2: SGHVS, FNYEAQ. V dropped 2 bases and J dropped 0; count of bases not matched to a gene: 13. This CDR3 has 21 amino acids. This CDR3 is CASSLFPLGQGFHSGANVLTF. The CDR3 DNA reads as TGTGCCAGCAGCTTATTCCCCCTGGGACAGGGGTTCCACTCTGGGGCCAACGTCCTGACTTTC. The whole variable domain, filled in from reference TRBV7-6 and TRBJ2-6, reads GAGVSQSPRYKVTKRGQDVALRCDPISGHVSLYWYRQALGQGPEFLTYFNYEAQQDKSGLPNDRFSAERPEGSISTLTIQRTEQRDSAMYRCASSLFPLGQGFHSGANVLTFGAGSRLTVL.

The chain has TRBV2 and TRBJ1-4; 7 nucleotides agree with TRBD1. V lost 7 bases to trimming and J lost 7 bases; unmatched junction nucleotides: 9. Germline CDR1 SNHLY, CDR2 FYNNEI. CDR3 length: 14 residues. CDR3: CASNPQGRREKLFF. CDR3 nucleotide sequence: TGTGCCAGCAACCCACAGGGGAGGCGTGAAAAACTGTTTTTT.